These 8 T cell receptor beta chains originate from one sample sequenced in a study of T cells in localized non-small cell lung cancer. The table came from immunoSEQ multiplex PCR; TCRdb's copy has only in-frame clones and leaves some out. This sample carries about 33,000 clones, approximately 92% of them seen once, and the ten largest clones take 7.1%. Here the sequenced sample was peripheral blood, taken before any cancer treatment. These receptors were taken from a female donor at least 60 years old with stage I lung adenocarcinoma.

A single count supports this clone. The rearrangement links TRBV2 to TRBJ1-1; no clear D gene. The CDR3 contains 14 residues. Germline CDR1 is SNHLY and CDR2 is FYNNEI. V lost 2 bases to trimming and J lost 1 base, with 8 bases between them. CDR3: CASSERNSNTEAFF. The CDR3 DNA reads TGTGCCAGCAGTGAAAGAAACTCGAACACTGAAGCTTTCTTT.

This chain links TRBV7-2 with TRBJ1-5; D unclear. The ends were cut back, 4 bases at V and 2 bases at J, with 9 bases in the middle. This CDR3 region has 14 residues. Germline values: CDR1 SGHTA, CDR2 FQGNSA. CDR3 in DNA: TGTGCCAGCAGCTCTACACCCGGCAATCAGCCCCAGCATTTT. This translates into CASSSTPGNQPQHF.

The CDR3 protein is CASSDGSWATEQFF. The CDR3, as DNA: TGTGCCAGCAGTGATGGTTCGTGGGCTACTGAGCAGTTCTTC. The chain joins TRBV6-1 to TRBJ2-1, with no clear D. Deletions cut 3 bases from V and 9 bases from J, with 15 bases between. The CDR3 is 14 amino acids. The germline gives CDR1 MNHNS, CDR2 SASEGT.

CDR3 nucleotide sequence: TGTGCCAGCAGAACTGATTTTAGGCGGCATTTT. Its translation is CASRTDFRRHF. The chain employs TRBV28 and TRBJ1-5; D remains ambiguous. Germline values: CDR1 MDHEN, CDR2 SYDVKM. Trimming pared 6 bases from V and 15 bases from J, leaving 15 bases between. The CDR3 is made up of 11 amino acids.

The J gene is TRBJ1-1, the V gene TRBV5-1, with D possibly TRBD1 on 6 matching bases. Trimming took 2 bases from V and 3 from J, leaving 14 bases between them. From germline, CDR1 is SGHRS and CDR2 YFSETQ. The CDR3 is 15 amino acids. CDR3: CASSFTQGGHTEAFF. CDR3 coding DNA: TGCGCCAGCAGCTTTACACAGGGAGGACACACTGAAGCTTTCTTT.

The gene calls are TRBV2 and TRBJ1-1; D gene unclear. Per the germline V gene, CDR1 is SNHLY and CDR2 is FYNNEI. The CDR3 has 13 residues. CDR3 sequence reads: CVTRFNLNTEAFF. For the CDR3, the DNA is TGTGTCACGAGATTCAACTTGAACACTGAAGCTTTCTTT.

This rearrangement joins TRBV27 to TRBJ2-1, with 7 nucleotides matching TRBD1. CDR3 size: 12 residues. Germline V gives CDR1 MNHEY, CDR2 SMNVEV (reference sequence). Trimming took 0 bases from V and 14 from J; bases not matched to a gene: 4. CDR3 bases: TGTGCCAGCAGTTTATCACAGGGGCGGGAGTTCTTC. Translated, it gives CASSLSQGREFF.

This clone was picked up one time. The rearrangement links TRBV6-1 to TRBJ1-5; D may be TRBD1 (5 bases). Germline CDR1 and CDR2: MNHNS and SASEGT. This CDR3 spans 17 amino acids. The V and J ends lost 3 bases and 0 bases respectively, with 15 bases between them. CDR3: CASSDQRQSNSNQPQHF. The DNA for the CDR3 is TGTGCCAGCAGTGACCAGAGACAGTCTAATAGCAATCAGCCCCAGCATTTT.